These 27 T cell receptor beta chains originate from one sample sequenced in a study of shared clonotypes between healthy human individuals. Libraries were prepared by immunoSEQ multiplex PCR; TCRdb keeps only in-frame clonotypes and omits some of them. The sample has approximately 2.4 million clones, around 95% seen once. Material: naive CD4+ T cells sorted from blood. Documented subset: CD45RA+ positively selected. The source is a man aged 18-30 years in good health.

The CDR3 DNA reads as TGTGCCAGCAGCTCCCGGATCACCGTGCTGACTGGGGCCAACGTCCTGACTTTC. It translates to CASSSRITVLTGANVLTF. The V call is TRBV11-2, the J call TRBJ2-6; D is ambiguous. V gave up 4 bases and J gave up 2 bases, with 18 bases separating them. Germline CDR1 SGHAT, CDR2 FQNNGV. The CDR3 contains 18 residues.

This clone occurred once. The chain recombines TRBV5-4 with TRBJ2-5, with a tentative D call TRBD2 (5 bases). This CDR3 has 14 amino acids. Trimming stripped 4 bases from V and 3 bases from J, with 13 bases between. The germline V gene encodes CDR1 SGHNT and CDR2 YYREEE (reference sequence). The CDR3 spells CASSLAPGEETQYF. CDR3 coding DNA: TGTGCCAGCAGCCTGGCCCCCGGGGAAGAGACCCAGTACTTC. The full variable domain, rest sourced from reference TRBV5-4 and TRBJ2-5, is ETGVTQSPTHLIKTRGQQVTLRCSSQSGHNTVSWYQQALGQGPQFIFQYYREEENGRGNFPPRFSGLQFPNYSSELNVNALELDDSALYLCASSLAPGEETQYFGPGTRLLVL.

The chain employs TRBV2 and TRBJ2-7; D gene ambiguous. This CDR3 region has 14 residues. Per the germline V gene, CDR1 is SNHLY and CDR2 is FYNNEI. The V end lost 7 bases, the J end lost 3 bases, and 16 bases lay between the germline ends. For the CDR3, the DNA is TGTGCCAGCACTGCCTCGCCAGGAATCTACGAGCAGTACTTC. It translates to CASTASPGIYEQYF.

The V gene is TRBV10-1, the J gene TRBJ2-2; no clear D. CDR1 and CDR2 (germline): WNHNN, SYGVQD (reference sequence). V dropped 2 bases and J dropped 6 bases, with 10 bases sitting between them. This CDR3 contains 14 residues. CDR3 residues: CASSEKTVPGELFF. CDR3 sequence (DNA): TGCGCCAGCAGTGAGAAGACGGTACCCGGGGAGCTGTTTTTT.

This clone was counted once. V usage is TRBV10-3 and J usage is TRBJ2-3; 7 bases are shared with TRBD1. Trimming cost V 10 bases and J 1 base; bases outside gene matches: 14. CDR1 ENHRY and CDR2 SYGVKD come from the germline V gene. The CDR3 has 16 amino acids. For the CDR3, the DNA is TGTGCCACCCACGACCTTTGGGACAGTCGCACAGATACGCAGTATTTT. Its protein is CATHDLWDSRTDTQYF.

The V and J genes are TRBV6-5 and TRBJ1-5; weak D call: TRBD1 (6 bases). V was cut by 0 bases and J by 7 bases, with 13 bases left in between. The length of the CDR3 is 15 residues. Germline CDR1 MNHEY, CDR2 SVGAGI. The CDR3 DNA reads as TGTGCCAGCAGTTACTCGAGGGGGGCTGGACAGCCCCAGCATTTT. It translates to CASSYSRGAGQPQHF.

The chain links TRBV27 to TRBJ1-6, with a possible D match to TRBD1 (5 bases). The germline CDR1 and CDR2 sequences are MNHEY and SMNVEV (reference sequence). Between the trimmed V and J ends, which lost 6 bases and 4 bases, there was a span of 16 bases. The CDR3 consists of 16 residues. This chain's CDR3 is CASRILGPKYNSPLHF. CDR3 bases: TGTGCCAGCAGGATACTGGGACCGAAATATAATTCACCCCTCCACTTT.

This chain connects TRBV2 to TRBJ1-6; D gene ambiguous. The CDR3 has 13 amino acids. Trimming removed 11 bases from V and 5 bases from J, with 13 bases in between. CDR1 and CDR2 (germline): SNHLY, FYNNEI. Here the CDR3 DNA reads TGTGCCCAGGCAGAGTCCCATAATTCACCCCTCCACTTT. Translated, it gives CAQAESHNSPLHF.

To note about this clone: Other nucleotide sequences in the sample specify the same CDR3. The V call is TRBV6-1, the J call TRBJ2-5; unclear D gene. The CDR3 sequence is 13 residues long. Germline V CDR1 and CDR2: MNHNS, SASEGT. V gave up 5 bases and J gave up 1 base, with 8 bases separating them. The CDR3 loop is CASSRHFQETQYF. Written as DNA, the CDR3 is TGTGCCAGCAGTAGACACTTCCAAGAGACCCAGTACTTC.

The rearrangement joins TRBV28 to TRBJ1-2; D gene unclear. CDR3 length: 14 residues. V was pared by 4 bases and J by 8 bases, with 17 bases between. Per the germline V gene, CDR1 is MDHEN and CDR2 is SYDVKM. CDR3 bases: TGTGCCAGCAGTTCTGGGGTTGGGATGCGGGGCTACACCTTC. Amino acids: CASSSGVGMRGYTF.

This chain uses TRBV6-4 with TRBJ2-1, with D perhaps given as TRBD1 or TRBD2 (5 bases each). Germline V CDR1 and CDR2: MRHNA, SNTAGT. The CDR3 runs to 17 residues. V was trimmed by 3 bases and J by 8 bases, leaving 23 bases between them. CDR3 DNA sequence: TGTGCCAGCAGTGATTGGGGTGAGGGAAACAGGTTCTATGAGCAGTTCTTC. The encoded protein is CASSDWGEGNRFYEQFF.

The CDR3 coding sequence is TGTGCCAGTAGTTTAAGCGGGGTAGACAATGAGCAGTTCTTC. This sequence encodes CASSLSGVDNEQFF. This chain joins TRBV19 and TRBJ2-1; TRBD2 matches at 7 bases. This CDR3 contains 14 residues. Germline V gene data show CDR1 as LNHDA and CDR2 as SQIVND (reference sequence). The V and J ends lost 5 bases and 5 bases, in that order; junction bases with no gene match: 6.

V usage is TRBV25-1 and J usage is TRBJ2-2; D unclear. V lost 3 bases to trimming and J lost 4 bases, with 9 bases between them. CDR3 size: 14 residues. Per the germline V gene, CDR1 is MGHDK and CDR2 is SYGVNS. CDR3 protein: CASSDYRFTGELFF. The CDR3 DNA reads TGTGCCAGCAGTGATTATCGGTTCACCGGGGAGCTGTTTTTT.

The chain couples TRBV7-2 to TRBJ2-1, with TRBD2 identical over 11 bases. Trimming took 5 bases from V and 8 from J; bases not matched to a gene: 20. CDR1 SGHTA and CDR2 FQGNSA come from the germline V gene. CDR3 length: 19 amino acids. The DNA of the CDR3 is TGTGCCAGCAGCCAGCTAGCACAGGGACTGACTAGCGGGGCACATGAGCAGTTCTTC. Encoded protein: CASSQLAQGLTSGAHEQFF.

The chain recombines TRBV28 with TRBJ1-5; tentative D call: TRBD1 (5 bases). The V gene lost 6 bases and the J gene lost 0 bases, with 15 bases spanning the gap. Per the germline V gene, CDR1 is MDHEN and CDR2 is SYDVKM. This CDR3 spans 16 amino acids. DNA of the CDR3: TGTGCCAGCAGCTCCCCCGGGGGTTATAGCAATCAGCCCCAGCATTTT. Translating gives CASSSPGGYSNQPQHF.

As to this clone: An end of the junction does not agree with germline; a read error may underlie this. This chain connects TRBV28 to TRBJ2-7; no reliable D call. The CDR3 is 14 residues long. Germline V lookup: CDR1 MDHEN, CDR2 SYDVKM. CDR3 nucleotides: TGTGCCAGCAGTGTATGGATTGGCTCCTACGAGCAGTACTTC. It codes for CASSVWIGSYEQYF.

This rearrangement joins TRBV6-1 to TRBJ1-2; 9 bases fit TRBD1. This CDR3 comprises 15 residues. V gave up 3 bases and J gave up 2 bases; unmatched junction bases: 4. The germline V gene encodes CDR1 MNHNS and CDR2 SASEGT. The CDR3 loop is CASSETGTGNYGYTF. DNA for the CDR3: TGTGCCAGCAGTGAGACCGGGACAGGGAACTATGGCTACACCTTC.

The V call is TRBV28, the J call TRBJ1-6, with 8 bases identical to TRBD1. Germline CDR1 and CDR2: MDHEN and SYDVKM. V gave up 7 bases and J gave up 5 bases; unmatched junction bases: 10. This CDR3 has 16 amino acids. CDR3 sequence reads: CASTKTQGADNSPLHF. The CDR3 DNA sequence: TGTGCCAGCACTAAGACCCAGGGGGCCGATAATTCACCCCTCCACTTT.

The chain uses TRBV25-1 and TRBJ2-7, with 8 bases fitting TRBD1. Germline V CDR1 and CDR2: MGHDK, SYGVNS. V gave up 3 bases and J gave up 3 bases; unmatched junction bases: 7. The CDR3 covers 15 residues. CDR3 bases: TGTGCCAGCAGTGACAGTACGACAGGGGACTACGAGCAGTACTTC. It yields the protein CASSDSTTGDYEQYF.

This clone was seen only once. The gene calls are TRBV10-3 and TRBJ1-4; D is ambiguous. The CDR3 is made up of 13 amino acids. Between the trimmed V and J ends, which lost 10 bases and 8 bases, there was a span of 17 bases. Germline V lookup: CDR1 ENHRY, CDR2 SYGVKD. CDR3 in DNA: TGTGCCACAGGCCTCAATCCGGAGGAAAAACTGTTTTTT. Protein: CATGLNPEEKLFF.

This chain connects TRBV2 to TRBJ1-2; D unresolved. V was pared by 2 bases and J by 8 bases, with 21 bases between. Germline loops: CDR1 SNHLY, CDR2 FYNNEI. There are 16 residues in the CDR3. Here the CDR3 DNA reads TGTGCCAGCAGTGAAACCCAGATTGGACGGTCTAGCGGCTACACCTTC. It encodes CASSETQIGRSSGYTF.

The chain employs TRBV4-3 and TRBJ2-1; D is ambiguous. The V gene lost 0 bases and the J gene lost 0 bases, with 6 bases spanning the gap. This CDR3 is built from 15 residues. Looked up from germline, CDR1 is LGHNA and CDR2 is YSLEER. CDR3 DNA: TGCGCCAGCAGCCAAGATCATATCTCCTACAATGAGCAGTTCTTC. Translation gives CASSQDHISYNEQFF.

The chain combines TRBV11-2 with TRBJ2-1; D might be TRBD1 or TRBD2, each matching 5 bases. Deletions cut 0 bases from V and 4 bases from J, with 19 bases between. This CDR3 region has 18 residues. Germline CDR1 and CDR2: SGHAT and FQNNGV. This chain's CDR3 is CASSLDGPGLAGYNEQFF. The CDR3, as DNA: TGTGCCAGCAGCTTAGATGGTCCGGGGCTCGCAGGTTACAATGAGCAGTTCTTC.

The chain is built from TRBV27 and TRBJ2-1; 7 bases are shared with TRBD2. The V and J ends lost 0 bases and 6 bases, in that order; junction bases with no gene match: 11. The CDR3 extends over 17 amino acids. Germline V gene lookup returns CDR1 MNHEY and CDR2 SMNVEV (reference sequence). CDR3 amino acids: CASSLSRLAMGVNEQFF. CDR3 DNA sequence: TGTGCCAGCAGTTTATCGCGACTAGCCATGGGTGTCAATGAGCAGTTCTTC.

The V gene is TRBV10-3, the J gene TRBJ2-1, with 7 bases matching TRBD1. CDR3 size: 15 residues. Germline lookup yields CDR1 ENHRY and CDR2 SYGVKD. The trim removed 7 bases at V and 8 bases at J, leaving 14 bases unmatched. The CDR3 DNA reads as TGTGCCATCAAGGGGGCCCGGGGTTGGATGGATGAGCAGTTCTTC. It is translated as CAIKGARGWMDEQFF.

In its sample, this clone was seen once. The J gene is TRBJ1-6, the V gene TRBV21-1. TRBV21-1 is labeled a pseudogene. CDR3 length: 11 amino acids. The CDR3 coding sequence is TGTGCCAGCAGCGGGAATTCACCCCTCCACTTT. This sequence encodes CASSGNSPLHF.

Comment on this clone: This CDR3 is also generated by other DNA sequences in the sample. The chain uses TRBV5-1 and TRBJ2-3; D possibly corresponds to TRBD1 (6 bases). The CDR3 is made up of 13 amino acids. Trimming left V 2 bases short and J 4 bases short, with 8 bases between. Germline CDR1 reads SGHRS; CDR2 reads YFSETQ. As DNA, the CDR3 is TGCGCCAGCAGCTTTGGGGGCCCAGATACGCAGTATTTT. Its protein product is CASSFGGPDTQYF.